Shown below are 25 T cell receptor beta chains from a single sample sequenced in a study of spatial heterogeneity in lung cancer (dated by TCRdb to about 2019). Read against the paper, the sample's time point label means: sample taken at primary tumor resection. Library method: 5' RACE. Sequencer: NextSeq 500. Starting from the raw public reads, TCRdb applied fastp trimming at Q25, assembled clones with MiXCR and retained in-frame beta chains. Identical CDR3 proteins give one entry, which carries the most common genes and DNA. This sample comprises more than 20,000 distinct CDR3 sequences, about 5% of them detected only once. The top ten constitute approximately 30% of the sample. The sequencing here drew on PBMCs, taken at surgery. These receptors were taken from a male donor with early-stage non-small cell lung cancer.

This clonotype was detected only a few times. J is TRBJ1-1 and V is TRBV12-3 or TRBV12-4; D is perhaps TRBD1 (5 bases). The CDR3 loop spans 15 amino acids. Deletions cut 5 bases from V and 4 bases from J, with 17 bases between. CDR3 in DNA: TGTGCCAGCAGTCCCCACGAGGGGCGTAGCACTGAAGCTTTCTTT. Protein product: CASSPHEGRSTEAFF.

At least ten counts were recorded for this clonotype. The chain links TRBV12-3 or TRBV12-4 to TRBJ2-3; 12 positions match TRBD2. This CDR3 has 15 residues. V was pared by 4 bases and J by 5 bases, with 4 bases of the junction left unmatched. CDR3 residues: CASSSSGGALDTQYF. The CDR3 DNA reads TGTGCCAGCAGTTCTAGCGGGGGGGCCTTAGATACGCAGTATTTT.

The chain carries TRBV7-2 and TRBJ2-1; 7 bases are shared with TRBD2. This CDR3 region has 16 residues. Germline CDR1 is SGHTA and CDR2 is FQGNSA. V gave up 1 base and J gave up 8 bases; unmatched junction bases: 11. In DNA form, the CDR3 reads TGTGCCAGCAGCTTAGGAAGCAGGCAGCGGGGCGATGAGCAGTTCTTC. It codes for CASSLGSRQRGDEQFF.

The chain carries TRBV14 and TRBJ1-1; 9 bases fit TRBD1. Germline CDR1 SGHDN, CDR2 FVKESK. V was pared by 7 bases and J by 3 bases, with 3 bases of the junction left unmatched. The CDR3 has 13 residues. CDR3 DNA sequence: TGTGCCAGCAAAGGACAGGGGCACACTGAAGCTTTCTTT. It specifies CASKGQGHTEAFF.

The genes are TRBV7-9 and TRBJ2-3; 7 nucleotides match TRBD2. CDR1 is SEHNR, CDR2 FQNEAQ, per germline (reference sequence). The CDR3 is 16 residues long. The V segment lost 2 bases and the J segment 9 bases; nucleotides outside the gene matches: 14. This CDR3 reads CASSLRGLVINRTQYF. The CDR3 DNA sequence: TGTGCCAGCAGCTTAAGAGGACTAGTAATCAATCGAACGCAGTATTTT.

This clonotype was detected many times. V gene TRBV12-3 or TRBV12-4 combines with J gene TRBJ2-3; 13 bases match TRBD2. Germline trimming cut 6 bases from V and 8 bases from J; bases unmatched to any gene: 8. CDR3 length: 15 residues. The CDR3 DNA reads as TGTGCCAGCAGCCGCCTACTAGCGGGGGGGTCTACGCAGTATTTT. Amino acid sequence: CASSRLLAGGSTQYF.

This sequence joins TRBV20-1 and TRBJ2-5; perhaps TRBD2 as D (5 bases). Germline V gene data show CDR1 as DFQATT and CDR2 as SNEGSKA (reference sequence). This CDR3 contains 12 residues. The CDR3 DNA follows: TGCATCCCGGGGAAATACGGAGAGACCCAGTACTTC. Residues: CIPGKYGETQYF.

This clonotype came up many times. The V and J genes are TRBV30 and TRBJ2-3, with a tentative D call TRBD2 (6 bases). The germline V gene encodes CDR1 GTSNPN and CDR2 SVGIG (reference sequence). V shed 2 bases and J shed 3 bases, with 18 bases lying between them. This CDR3 contains 16 residues. For the CDR3, the DNA is TGTGCCTGGAGTCGCCCCTTCCTAGCGCGGACAGATACGCAGTATTTT. Translation gives CAWSRPFLARTDTQYF.

This clonotype appeared many times. This chain links TRBV29-1 with TRBJ1-2; no firm D call. CDR1 SQVTM and CDR2 ANQGSEA come from the germline V gene. The germline V and J ends were trimmed by 4 bases and 12 bases, with 18 bases remaining between them. The CDR3 is 12 amino acids. CDR3 residues: CSVAGPVVVDTF. For the CDR3, the DNA is TGCAGCGTTGCAGGCCCGGTGGTAGTAGACACCTTC.

The V call is TRBV20-1, the J call TRBJ2-7; D might be TRBD1 (6 bases). Germline CDR1 and CDR2: DFQATT and SNEGSKA (reference sequence). Trimming shortened V by 1 base and J by 1 base, and 11 bases separated the two germline ends. The CDR3 is 14 amino acids. CDR3 coding DNA: TGCAGTGCTAGAGTACAGGGAGTATCCTACGAGCAGTACTTC. Translated, it gives CSARVQGVSYEQYF.

The table lists this clonotype with many counts. The chain has TRBV14 and TRBJ2-7; perhaps TRBD1 as D (6 bases). The V and J ends lost 2 bases and 0 bases respectively, with 17 bases between them. Germline V lookup: CDR1 SGHDN, CDR2 FVKESK. The CDR3 spans 17 residues. The CDR3 DNA reads as TGTGCCAGCAGCCAAAGAAGGACAGTTTATAGCTCCTACGAGCAGTACTTC. Protein product: CASSQRRTVYSSYEQYF.

This clonotype was found a few times. This rearrangement joins TRBV20-1 to TRBJ1-1; possibly TRBD1 for D (6 bases). The V and J ends lost 1 base and 4 bases respectively, with 13 bases between them. From germline, CDR1 is DFQATT and CDR2 SNEGSKA (reference sequence). This CDR3 has 14 amino acids. CDR3 loop: CSARVPGETTEAFF. The DNA for the CDR3 is TGCAGTGCTAGAGTGCCAGGGGAGACCACTGAAGCTTTCTTT.

This clonotype has a count of ten or more. The chain carries TRBV23-1 and TRBJ2-2; D is undetermined. Being an ORF, TRBV23-1 has a function that is uncertain. Trimming took off 2 bases at V and 5 bases at J, with 15 bases between the two ends. This CDR3 has 16 residues. CDR3 DNA sequence: TGCGCCAGCAGTCAACCCCTCCTAGGGAATACCGGGGAGCTGTTTTTT. Protein product: CASSQPLLGNTGELFF.

This clonotype was found many times. The J gene is TRBJ2-1, the V gene TRBV7-9; 9 positions match TRBD2. The germline V gene encodes CDR1 SEHNR and CDR2 FQNEAQ (reference sequence). The CDR3 extends over 16 amino acids. J lost 0 bases, V lost 5 bases, and 5 bases had no gene match. The CDR3 reads CASSRLSGSSYNEQFF. The CDR3, as DNA: TGTGCCAGCAGCCGTCTTAGCGGGAGCTCCTACAATGAGCAGTTCTTC.

This clonotype was detected ten times or more. The chain has TRBV6-5 and TRBJ2-7; perhaps D is TRBD1 or TRBD2 (5 bases each). V was shortened by 2 bases and J by 1 base, with 6 bases between the two germline ends. The CDR3 runs 13 residues. Germline loops: CDR1 MNHEY, CDR2 SVGAGI. CDR3 amino acids: CASSYGGSYEQYF. The CDR3 nucleotides are TGTGCCAGCAGTTACGGGGGTTCCTACGAGCAGTACTTC.

With respect to this clonotype: An end of the junction does not agree with germline; a read error may underlie this. The J gene is TRBJ2-7, the V gene TRBV5-8; D assignment may be TRBD1 or TRBD2 (5 bases each). Germline V gives CDR1 SGHTS, CDR2 YDEGEE. The CDR3 totals 15 residues. CDR3 sequence: CANSSWTERGYEQYF. CDR3 in DNA: TGTGCCAACAGCTCCTGGACGGAGAGGGGCTACGAGCAGTACTTC.

This clonotype was counted many times. The rearrangement uses TRBV19 and TRBJ2-2, with no clear D. V was shortened by 3 bases and J by 9 bases, with 8 bases between the two germline ends. The CDR3 extends over 12 amino acids. From germline, CDR1 is LNHDA and CDR2 SQIVND (reference sequence). CDR3 sequence reads: CASSMGYRELFF. Written as DNA, the CDR3 is TGTGCCAGTAGTATGGGTTATAGGGAGCTGTTTTTT.

In this sample, this clonotype turned up many times. V and J are TRBV10-3 and TRBJ1-4; D unresolved. The CDR3 extends over 16 amino acids. The germline CDR1 and CDR2 sequences are ENHRY and SYGVKD. The germline V and J ends were trimmed by 4 bases and 5 bases, with 17 bases remaining between them. The CDR3 reads CAISGEGGSTNEKLFF. CDR3 nucleotides: TGTGCCATCAGTGGAGAGGGAGGCTCTACAAATGAAAAACTGTTTTTT.

This clonotype came up many times. J is TRBJ2-3 and V is TRBV7-8, with a tentative D call TRBD2 (5 bases). CDR1 and CDR2 (germline): SGHVS, FQNEAQ. This CDR3 has 15 residues. V gave up 0 bases and J gave up 5 bases, with 12 bases separating them. The CDR3 loop reads CASSLAGMRLDTQYF. CDR3 sequence (DNA): TGTGCCAGCAGCTTAGCCGGGATGAGGTTAGATACGCAGTATTTT.

This clonotype was detected ten times or more. The chain is built from TRBV7-9 and TRBJ2-4, with D possibly being TRBD1 or TRBD2 (5 bases each). Trimming took 1 base from V and 3 from J, leaving 13 bases between them. CDR3 length: 16 residues. The V gene's germline CDR1 is SEHNR and CDR2 FQNEAQ (reference sequence). The CDR3 sequence is CASSLDLGVGKNIQYF. In nucleotides, the CDR3 is TGTGCCAGCAGCTTAGATCTGGGGGTCGGCAAAAACATTCAGTACTTC.

This chain's CDR3 is CASTAGGSSYEQYF. The CDR3 bases are TGTGCCAGCACGGCCGGGGGGAGTTCCTACGAGCAGTACTTC. This chain joins TRBV7-2 and TRBJ2-7, with 7 bases fitting TRBD2. The CDR3 runs 14 residues. The trim removed 7 bases at V and 1 base at J, leaving 7 bases unmatched. Germline V lookup: CDR1 SGHTA, CDR2 FQGNSA.

This clonotype was counted ten times or more. Written as DNA, the CDR3 is TGTGCCAGCAGTGAAAAAGTCTTCAATCAGCCCCAGCATTTT. The encoded protein is CASSEKVFNQPQHF. This chain connects TRBV6-1 to TRBJ1-5; D is unresolved. CDR3 size: 14 residues. V was cut by 2 bases and J by 3 bases, with 8 bases left in between. The germline gives CDR1 MNHNS, CDR2 SASEGT.

This clonotype was seen at least ten times. This chain links TRBV2 with TRBJ2-1; no definite D call. Trimming took off 8 bases at V and 4 bases at J, with 12 bases between the two ends. This CDR3 is built from 13 residues. The germline gives CDR1 SNHLY, CDR2 FYNNEI. The CDR3: CASEGEFYNEQFF. In nucleotides, the CDR3 is TGTGCCAGCGAAGGAGAATTTTACAATGAGCAGTTCTTC.

This clonotype was seen more than once but under ten times. This chain links TRBV10-3 with TRBJ1-6, with 7 bases lining up with TRBD1. V gave up 6 bases and J gave up 5 bases; unmatched junction bases: 7. This CDR3 is built from 15 residues. Germline loops: CDR1 ENHRY, CDR2 SYGVKD. In DNA, the CDR3 is TGTGCCATCAGGGACTACAGGGGCAATAATTCACCCCTCCACTTT. Its protein product is CAIRDYRGNNSPLHF.

The sample holds a few counts of this clonotype. The chain uses TRBV5-4 and TRBJ1-1, with D possibly matching TRBD1 (6 bases). Trimming shortened V by 1 base and J by 4 bases, and 14 bases separated the two germline ends. There are 15 residues in the CDR3. Germline V gene sequence: CDR1 SGHNT, CDR2 YYREEE (reference sequence). The CDR3 reads CASSLKQGSGTEAFF. CDR3 nucleotides: TGTGCCAGCAGCTTGAAACAGGGATCCGGCACTGAAGCTTTCTTT.